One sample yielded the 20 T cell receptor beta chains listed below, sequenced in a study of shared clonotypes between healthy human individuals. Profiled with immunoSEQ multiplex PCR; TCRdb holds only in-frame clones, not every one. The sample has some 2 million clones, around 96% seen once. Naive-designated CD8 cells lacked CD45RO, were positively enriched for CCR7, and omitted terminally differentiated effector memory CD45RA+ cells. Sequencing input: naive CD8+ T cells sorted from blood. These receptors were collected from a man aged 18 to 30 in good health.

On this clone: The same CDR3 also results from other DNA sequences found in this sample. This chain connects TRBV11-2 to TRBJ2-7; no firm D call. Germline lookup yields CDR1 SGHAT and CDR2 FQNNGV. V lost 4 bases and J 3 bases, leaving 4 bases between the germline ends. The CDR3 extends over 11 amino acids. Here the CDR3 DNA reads TGTGCCAGCAGCTCCAGCTACGAGCAGTACTTC. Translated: CASSSSYEQYF.

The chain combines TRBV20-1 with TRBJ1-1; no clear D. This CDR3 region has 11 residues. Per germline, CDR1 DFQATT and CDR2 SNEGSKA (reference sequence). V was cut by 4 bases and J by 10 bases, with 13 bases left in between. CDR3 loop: CSAIPGDGAFF. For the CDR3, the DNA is TGCAGTGCTATCCCAGGCGACGGAGCTTTCTTT.

The chain's CDR3 is CASSIVVSYEQYF. In DNA, the CDR3 is TGTGCCAGTAGTATAGTCGTGTCCTACGAGCAGTACTTC. The genes are TRBV19 and TRBJ2-7; D is uncertain. Between the trimmed V and J ends, which lost 1 base and 1 base, there was a span of 5 bases. Germline loops: CDR1 LNHDA, CDR2 SQIVND (reference sequence). The CDR3 sequence is 13 residues long.

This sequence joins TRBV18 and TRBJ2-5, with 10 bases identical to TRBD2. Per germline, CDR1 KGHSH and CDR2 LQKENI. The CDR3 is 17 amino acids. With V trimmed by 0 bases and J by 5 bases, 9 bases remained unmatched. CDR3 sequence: CASSPPGLAGALETQYF. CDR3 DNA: TGTGCCAGCTCACCACCTGGGCTAGCGGGGGCTTTGGAGACCCAGTACTTC.

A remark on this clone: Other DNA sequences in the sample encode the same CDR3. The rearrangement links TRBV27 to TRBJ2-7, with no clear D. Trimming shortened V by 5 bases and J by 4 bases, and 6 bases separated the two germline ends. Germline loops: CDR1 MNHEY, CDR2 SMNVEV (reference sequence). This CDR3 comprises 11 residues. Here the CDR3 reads CASSEGYEQYF. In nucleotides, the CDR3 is TGTGCCAGCAGTGAAGGATACGAGCAGTACTTC.

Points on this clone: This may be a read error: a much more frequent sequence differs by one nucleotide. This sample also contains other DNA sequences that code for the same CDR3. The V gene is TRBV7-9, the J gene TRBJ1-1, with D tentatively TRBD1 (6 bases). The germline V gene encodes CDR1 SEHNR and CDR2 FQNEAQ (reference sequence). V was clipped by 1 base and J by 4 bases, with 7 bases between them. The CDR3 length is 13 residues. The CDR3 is CASSLGGGTEAFF. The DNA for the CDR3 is TGTGCCAGCAGCTTAGGAGGGGGCACTGAAGCTTTCTTT.

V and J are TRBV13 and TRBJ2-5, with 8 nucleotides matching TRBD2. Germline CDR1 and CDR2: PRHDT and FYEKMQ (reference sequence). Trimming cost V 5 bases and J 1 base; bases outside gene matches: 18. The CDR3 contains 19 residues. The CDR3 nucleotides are TGTGCCAGCAGCCCGGTTGGGCTAGCGGGCAATACCCTCCAAGAGACCCAGTACTTC. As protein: CASSPVGLAGNTLQETQYF. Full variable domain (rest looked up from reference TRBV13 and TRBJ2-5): AAGVIQSPRHLIKEKRETATLKCYPIPRHDTVYWYQQGPGQDPQFLISFYEKMQSDKGSIPDRFSAQQFSDYHSELNMSSLELGDSALYFCASSPVGLAGNTLQETQYFGPGTRLLVL.

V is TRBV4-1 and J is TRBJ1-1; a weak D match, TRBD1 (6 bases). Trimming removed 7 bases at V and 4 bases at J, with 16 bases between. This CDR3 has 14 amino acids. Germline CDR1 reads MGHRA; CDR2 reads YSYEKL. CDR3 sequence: CASNTAGAGTEAFF. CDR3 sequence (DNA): TGCGCCAGCAACACGGCAGGGGCAGGCACTGAAGCTTTCTTT.

The CDR3 nucleotides read TGTGCCTGGAGCCTGGCAGGGAACCAGCCCCAGCATTTT. This translates into CAWSLAGNQPQHF. The chain carries TRBV30 and TRBJ1-5, with TRBD1 as a possible D gene (5 bases). With 3 bases removed from V and 7 bases from J, the gap between germline ends came to 13 bases. Germline V CDR1 and CDR2: GTSNPN, SVGIG (reference sequence). The CDR3 contains 13 residues. Using reference TRBV30 and TRBJ1-5 for the parts outside the CDR3, the full variable domain is SQTIHQWPATLVQPVGSPLSLECTVEGTSNPNLYWYRQAAGRGLQLLFYSVGIGQISSEVPQNLSASRPQDRQFILSSKKLLLSDSGFYLCAWSLAGNQPQHFGDGTRLSIL.

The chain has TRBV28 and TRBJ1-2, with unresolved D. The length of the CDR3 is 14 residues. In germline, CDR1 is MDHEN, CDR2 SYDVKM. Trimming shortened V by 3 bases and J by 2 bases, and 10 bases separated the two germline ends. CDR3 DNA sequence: TGTGCCAGCAGTTTTCCGTCAGCAAACTATGGCTACACCTTC. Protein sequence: CASSFPSANYGYTF.

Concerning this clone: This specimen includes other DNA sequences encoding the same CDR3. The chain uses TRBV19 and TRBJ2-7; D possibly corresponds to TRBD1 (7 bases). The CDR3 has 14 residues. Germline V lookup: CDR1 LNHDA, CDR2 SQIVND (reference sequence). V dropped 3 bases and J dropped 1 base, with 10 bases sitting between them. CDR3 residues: CASSMRGQSYEQYF. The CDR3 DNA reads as TGTGCCAGTAGTATGCGGGGACAGTCCTACGAGCAGTACTTC.

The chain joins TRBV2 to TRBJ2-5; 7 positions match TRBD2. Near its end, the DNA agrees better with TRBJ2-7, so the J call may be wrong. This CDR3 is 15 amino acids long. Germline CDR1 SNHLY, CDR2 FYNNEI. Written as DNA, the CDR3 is TGTGCCAGCAGTGAAGGGGGGGGATACCCCTACGAGCAGTACTTC. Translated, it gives CASSEGGGYPYEQYF.

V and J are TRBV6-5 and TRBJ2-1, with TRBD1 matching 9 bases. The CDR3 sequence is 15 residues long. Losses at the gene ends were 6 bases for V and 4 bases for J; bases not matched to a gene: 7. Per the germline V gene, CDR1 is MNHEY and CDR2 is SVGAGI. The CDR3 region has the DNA TGTGCCAGCAGCTCCCGGGACAGGGCTTACAATGAGCAGTTCTTC. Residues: CASSSRDRAYNEQFF.

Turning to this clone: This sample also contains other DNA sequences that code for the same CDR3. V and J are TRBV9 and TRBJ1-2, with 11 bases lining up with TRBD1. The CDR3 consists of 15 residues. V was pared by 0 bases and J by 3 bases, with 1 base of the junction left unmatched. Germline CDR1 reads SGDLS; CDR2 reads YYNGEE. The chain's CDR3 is CASSVGTGGDYGYTF. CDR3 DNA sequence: TGTGCCAGCAGCGTAGGGACAGGGGGCGACTATGGCTACACCTTC.

CDR3 sequence (DNA): TGTGCCAGCAGTCCGATAGCGGGAGGGCCACATGAGCAGTTCTTC. Amino acids: CASSPIAGGPHEQFF. The chain has TRBV6-5 and TRBJ2-1; 11 positions agree with TRBD2. This CDR3 contains 15 residues. CDR1 is MNHEY and CDR2 is SVGAGI in the germline V gene. V dropped 5 bases and J dropped 8; count of bases not matched to a gene: 8.

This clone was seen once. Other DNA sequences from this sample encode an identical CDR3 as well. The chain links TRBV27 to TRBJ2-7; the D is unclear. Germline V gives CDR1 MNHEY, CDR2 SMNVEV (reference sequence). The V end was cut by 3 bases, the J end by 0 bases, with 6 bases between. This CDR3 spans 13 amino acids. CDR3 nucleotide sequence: TGTGCCAGCAGTTTGGGGTACTCCTACGAGCAGTACTTC. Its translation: CASSLGYSYEQYF.

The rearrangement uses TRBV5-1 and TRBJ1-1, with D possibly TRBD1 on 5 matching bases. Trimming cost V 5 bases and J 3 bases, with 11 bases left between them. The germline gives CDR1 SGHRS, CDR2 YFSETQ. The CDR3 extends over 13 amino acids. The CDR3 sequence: CASSHDSYTEAFF. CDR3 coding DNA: TGCGCCAGCAGTCACGACAGTTACACTGAAGCTTTCTTT.

The CDR3 bases are TGTGCCAGTACATCAGGGGGCTTCACTGAAGCTTTCTTT. It yields the protein CASTSGGFTEAFF. V usage is TRBV27 and J usage is TRBJ1-1; 8 bases match TRBD1. Germline CDR1 is MNHEY and CDR2 is SMNVEV (reference sequence). With V trimmed by 9 bases and J by 4 bases, 7 bases remained unmatched. This CDR3 region has 13 residues.

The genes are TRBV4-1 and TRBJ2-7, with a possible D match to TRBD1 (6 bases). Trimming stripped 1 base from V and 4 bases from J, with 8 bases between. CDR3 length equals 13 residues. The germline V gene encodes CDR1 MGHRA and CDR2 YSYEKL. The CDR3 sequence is CASSQGDKYEQYF. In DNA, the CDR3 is TGCGCCAGCAGCCAAGGGGACAAATACGAGCAGTACTTC.

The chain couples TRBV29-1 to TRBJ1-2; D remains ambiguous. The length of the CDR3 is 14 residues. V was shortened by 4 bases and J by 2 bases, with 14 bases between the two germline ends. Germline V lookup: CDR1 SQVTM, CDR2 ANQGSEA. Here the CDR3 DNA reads TGCAGCGTTGGGGGTGAAAGAAAAAACTATGGCTACACCTTC. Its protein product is CSVGGERKNYGYTF.